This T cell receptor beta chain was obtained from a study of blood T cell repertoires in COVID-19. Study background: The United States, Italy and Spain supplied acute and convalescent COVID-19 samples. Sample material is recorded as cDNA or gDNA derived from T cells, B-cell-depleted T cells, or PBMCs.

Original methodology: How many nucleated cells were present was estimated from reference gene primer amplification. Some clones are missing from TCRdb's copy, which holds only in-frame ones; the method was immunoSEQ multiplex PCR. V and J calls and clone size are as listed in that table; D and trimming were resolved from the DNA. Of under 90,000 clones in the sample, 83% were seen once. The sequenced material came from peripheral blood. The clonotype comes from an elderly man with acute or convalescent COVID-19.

CDR3 amino acids: CASSRKTSGNFNEQFF. In DNA, the CDR3 is TGTGCCAGCAGCCGAAAGACTAGCGGGAATTTCAATGAGCAGTTCTTC. The chain carries TRBV7-9 and TRBJ2-1; 11 bases map to TRBD2. V lost 5 bases and J lost 6; bases outside the gene matches: 9. This CDR3 spans 16 amino acids. The germline V gene encodes CDR1 SEHNR and CDR2 FQNEAQ (reference sequence).